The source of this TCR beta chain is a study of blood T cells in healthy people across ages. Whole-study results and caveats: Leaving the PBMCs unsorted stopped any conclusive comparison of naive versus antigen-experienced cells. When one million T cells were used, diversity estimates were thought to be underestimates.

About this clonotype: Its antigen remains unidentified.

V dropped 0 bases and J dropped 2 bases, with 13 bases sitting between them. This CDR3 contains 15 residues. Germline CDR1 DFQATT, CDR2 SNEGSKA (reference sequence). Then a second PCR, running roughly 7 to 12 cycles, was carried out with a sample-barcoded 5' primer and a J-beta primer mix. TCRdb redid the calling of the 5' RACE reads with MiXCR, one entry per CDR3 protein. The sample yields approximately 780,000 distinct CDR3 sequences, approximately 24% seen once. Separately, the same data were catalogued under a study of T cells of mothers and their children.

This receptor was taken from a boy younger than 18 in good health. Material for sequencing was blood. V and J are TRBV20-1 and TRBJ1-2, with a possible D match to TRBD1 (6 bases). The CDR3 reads CSARDYPGQNYGYTF. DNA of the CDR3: TGCAGTGCTAGAGATTATCCCGGACAGAACTATGGCTACACCTTC.